This is a list of T cell receptor beta chains from one sample in a study of breast tumors, draining lymph nodes, adjacent tissues. TCRdb redid the calling of the multiplex PCR reads with MiXCR, one entry per CDR3 protein. The profile covers 100,000 or so distinct CDR3 sequences, with about 20% appearing a single time and 1% to 1.5% taken by the ten largest. Sequenced: axillary lymph node tissue. These receptors were collected from a female donor with breast cancer. Some clones in this sample may be carry-over from other donors' samples. Each CDR3 is given with its conserved first and last residue. The order of the fields is clone size, V gene, J gene, D gene, CDR3 length, CDR3 protein, CDR3 DNA. D genes are given only for firm matches. Clone size is stated in some rows and not others, as once, few, many or a class when expanded.

many	TRBV29-1	TRBJ2-1	.	12	CSVDSNYNEQFF	TGCAGCGTTGACAGTAACTACAATGAGCAGTTCTTC
many	TRBV9	TRBJ1-3	.	15	CASKPDSYSGNTIYF	TGTGCCAGCAAGCCGGACAGCTACTCTGGAAACACCATATATTTT
many	TRBV5-1	TRBJ2-1	TRBD2	18	CASSAGLAGGLGKDEQFF	TGCGCCAGCAGCGCCGGACTAGCGGGAGGTCTTGGGAAAGATGAGCAGTTCTTC
many	TRBV5-6	TRBJ1-5	TRBD1	17	CASSDSRDRGMNQPQHF	TGTGCCAGCAGCGATTCCCGGGACAGAGGTATGAATCAGCCCCAGCATTTT
.	TRBV5-4	TRBJ2-5	TRBD2	17	CASSLDGTSGGQETQYF	TGTGCCAGCAGCTTGGATGGGACTAGCGGGGGCCAAGAGACCCAGTACTTC
few	TRBV20-1	TRBJ2-7	TRBD2	15	CSARGSGRESYEQYF	TGCAGTGCTAGGGGTTCCGGGAGGGAATCCTACGAGCAGTACTTC
.	TRBV14	TRBJ1-1	.	14	CASSRDSMITEAFF	TGTGCCAGCAGCCGAGATTCTATGATCACTGAAGCTTTCTTT
many	TRBV20-1	TRBJ1-5	TRBD1	16	CSARRDRTITNQPQHF	TGCAGTGCTAGGCGGGACAGAACTATTACCAATCAGCCCCAGCATTTT
many	TRBV5-6	TRBJ2-2	.	16	CASQALEASNTGELFF	TGTGCCAGCCAAGCATTGGAGGCTTCGAACACCGGGGAGCTGTTTTTT
many	TRBV19	TRBJ2-7	.	13	CASSIVKGYEQYF	TGTGCCAGTAGTATAGTTAAGGGCTACGAGCAGTACTTC
many	TRBV3-1	TRBJ1-2	.	16	CASSQAGGEQGYGYTF	TGTGCCAGCAGCCAAGCCGGGGGGGAGCAGGGCTATGGCTACACCTTC
many	TRBV10-3	TRBJ1-4	TRBD1	15	CAISQLGQAKEKLFF	TGTGCCATCAGCCAATTGGGACAGGCCAAGGAAAAACTGTTTTTT
many	TRBV20-1	TRBJ2-1	TRBD2	18	CSAIGLSQTSGSLNEQFF	TGCAGTGCTATTGGACTGTCTCAGACTAGCGGGAGTCTCAATGAGCAGTTCTTC
many	TRBV28	TRBJ2-1	.	14	CASSLAGTRDEQFF	TGTGCCAGCAGTTTGGCAGGGACTCGCGATGAGCAGTTCTTC
many	TRBV12-3/TRBV12-4	TRBJ2-7	.	14	CARRRTPPSVEQYF	TGTGCCAGGAGGCGGACACCTCCTTCGGTCGAGCAGTACTTC
few	TRBV28	TRBJ1-2	TRBD1	13	CASRGQESYGYTF	TGTGCCAGCAGGGGACAGGAAAGCTATGGCTACACCTTC
.	TRBV27	TRBJ2-1	.	14	CASSRNRAYDEQFF	TGTGCCAGCAGTAGAAACAGGGCATACGATGAGCAGTTCTTC
few	TRBV28	TRBJ2-7	.	14	CASSLPSGSYEQYF	TGTGCCAGCAGCCTCCCCAGCGGGTCCTACGAGCAGTACTTC
many	TRBV20-1	TRBJ2-7	TRBD2	14	CSARVLAGFDEQYF	TGCAGTGCTAGGGTACTAGCGGGATTCGACGAGCAGTACTTC
many	TRBV6-5	TRBJ2-3	.	15	CASSAVTASTDTQYF	TGTGCCAGCAGTGCTGTGACAGCTAGCACAGATACGCAGTATTTT
.	TRBV20-1	TRBJ2-7	TRBD2	12	CSGGRANYEQYF	TGCAGTGGGGGGAGGGCGAACTACGAGCAGTACTTC
many	TRBV6-1	TRBJ1-6	.	15	CASRIQGSYNSPLHF	TGTGCCAGCAGGATCCAGGGATCCTATAATTCACCCCTCCACTTT
few	TRBV3-1	TRBJ2-1	TRBD1	17	CASSLLGGLSSYNEQFF	TGTGCCAGCAGCCTACTAGGGGGCTTAAGCTCCTACAATGAGCAGTTCTTC
many	TRBV9	TRBJ2-5	.	14	CASSADPVGETQYF	TGTGCCAGCAGCGCGGATCCAGTAGGAGAGACCCAGTACTTC
many	TRBV5-4	TRBJ2-2	.	13	CASSLDNTGELFF	TGTGCCAGCAGCTTGGACAACACCGGGGAGCTGTTTTTT
many	TRBV19	TRBJ1-5	.	13	CASSIGGKQPQHF	TGTGCCAGTAGTATAGGGGGCAAACAGCCCCAGCATTTT
many	TRBV9	TRBJ2-3	.	14	CASTPGGDGDTQYF	TGTGCCAGCACACCCGGGGGCGACGGAGATACGCAGTATTTT
many	TRBV6-6	TRBJ2-7	TRBD1	15	CASTLDGGTGSEQYF	TGTGCCAGCACCTTAGATGGGGGGACAGGGTCCGAGCAGTACTTC
many	TRBV3-1	TRBJ2-7	.	15	CASSPGTPSPYEQYF	TGTGCCAGCAGCCCTGGGACTCCTAGCCCTTACGAGCAGTACTTC
few	TRBV18	TRBJ2-1	.	13	CASSIGGEGEQFF	TGTGCCAGCTCTATAGGAGGTGAGGGGGAGCAGTTCTTC
.	TRBV20-1	TRBJ2-7	.	16	CSARDLGSRSSYGQYF	TGCAGTGCTAGAGACCTGGGGTCCCGAAGCTCCTACGGGCAGTACTTC
many	TRBV6-1	TRBJ2-5	.	13	CASSEVGSETQYF	TGTGCCAGCAGTGAAGTGGGGTCAGAGACCCAGTACTTC
many	TRBV4-1	TRBJ2-5	.	13	CASSQWVGETQYF	TGCGCCAGCAGCCAATGGGTGGGGGAGACCCAGTACTTC
many	TRBV9	TRBJ2-1	.	15	CASSLGGGTYNEQFF	TGTGCCAGCAGCCTAGGTGGGGGGACCTACAATGAGCAGTTCTTC
many	TRBV7-2	TRBJ2-5	.	14	CASSLGLAEETQYF	TGTGCCAGCAGCTTAGGGCTAGCCGAGGAGACCCAGTACTTC
.	TRBV27	TRBJ2-3	TRBD2	14	CASSFLAGADTQYF	TGTGCCAGCAGTTTTCTCGCGGGAGCGGATACGCAGTATTTT
many	TRBV5-1	TRBJ2-7	TRBD2	13	CASRTAAGYEQYF	TGCGCCAGCAGGACAGCAGCGGGGTACGAGCAGTACTTC
many	TRBV12-3/TRBV12-4	TRBJ1-6	TRBD1	16	CASSFTGTGGYSPLHF	TGTGCCAGCAGTTTTACCGGGACAGGGGGTTATTCACCCCTCCACTTT
many	TRBV5-1	TRBJ2-7	.	13	CASSLDVRNEQYF	TGCGCCAGCAGCTTGGATGTCCGCAACGAGCAGTACTTC
.	TRBV10-3	TRBJ1-1	TRBD1	13	CASGQGANTEAFF	TGTGCCAGCGGACAGGGGGCGAACACTGAAGCTTTCTTT
.	TRBV4-1	TRBJ2-1	.	18	CASSQEGGSGYSYNEQFF	TGCGCCAGCAGCCAAGAAGGGGGTAGCGGTTACTCCTACAATGAGCAGTTCTTC
.	TRBV7-2	TRBJ2-5	.	16	CASSLDLQGHGETQYF	TGTGCCAGCAGCTTAGACCTACAGGGACATGGAGAGACCCAGTACTTC
.	TRBV18	TRBJ2-6	.	18	CASSPAGRPRSGANVLTF	TGTGCCAGCTCACCGGCGGGCCGCCCCCGCTCTGGGGCCAACGTCCTGACTTTC
many	TRBV6-4	TRBJ1-2	TRBD1	19	CASSDSLRTGGDRECGYTF	TGTGCCAGCAGTGACTCACTAAGGACGGGTGGGGACAGGGAATGTGGCTACACCTTC
.	TRBV10-1	TRBJ1-6	.	14	CASSDQRGGSPLHF	TGCGCCAGCAGTGACCAGAGGGGGGGATCACCCCTCCACTTT
many	TRBV5-1	TRBJ2-5	TRBD2	14	CASSSRSGRETQYF	TGCGCCAGCAGCTCCCGTAGCGGGAGGGAGACCCAGTACTTC
few	TRBV24-1	TRBJ2-2	TRBD1	18	CATSDARDRGLVTGELFF	TGTGCCACCAGTGATGCCCGGGACAGGGGGCTTGTCACCGGGGAGCTGTTTTTT
many	TRBV7-6	TRBJ2-2	.	14	CASSLEVGTGELFF	TGTGCCAGCAGCTTAGAAGTTGGGACCGGGGAGCTGTTTTTT
many	TRBV19	TRBJ2-5	.	13	CACPQGSQETQYF	TGTGCCTGCCCACAGGGTTCCCAAGAGACCCAGTACTTC
.	TRBV20-1	TRBJ2-1	.	15	CSVSPRTWYYNEQFF	TGCAGTGTTAGCCCCAGGACTTGGTACTACAATGAGCAGTTCTTC
.	TRBV5-6	TRBJ2-2	.	13	CASSPPRTGELFF	TGTGCCAGCAGTCCCCCGCGAACCGGGGAGCTGTTTTTT
many	TRBV6-6	TRBJ2-2	TRBD2	16	CASSYLAGGPSGELFF	TGTGCCAGCAGTTACCTAGCGGGGGGGCCGTCGGGGGAGCTGTTTTTT
many	TRBV20-1	TRBJ1-2	.	14	CSAQNFGSNYGYTF	TGCAGTGCTCAGAATTTTGGGTCGAACTATGGCTACACCTTC
many	TRBV5-1	TRBJ2-1	.	11	CASSLSREQFF	TGCGCCAGCAGCTTGTCGAGGGAGCAGTTCTTC
few	TRBV30	TRBJ1-4	.	13	CAWTPSLNEKLFF	TGTGCCTGGACCCCCAGCCTCAATGAAAAACTGTTTTTT
.	TRBV12-3/TRBV12-4	TRBJ2-1	TRBD2	15	CASSPASGVYNEQFF	TGTGCCAGCAGTCCTGCTAGCGGGGTTTACAATGAGCAGTTCTTC
many	TRBV5-1	TRBJ2-5	.	12	CASSLDQETQYF	TGCGCCAGCAGTCTAGATCAAGAGACCCAGTACTTC